These 27 T cell receptor beta chains came from one sample sequenced in a study of blood T cell repertoires in COVID-19 (dated by TCRdb to 2019 to 2021). Receptors were amplified or captured by the immunoSEQ multiplex PCR assay. This is the immuneACCESS table as TCRdb keeps it, with only in-frame sequences that have V and J called. A part of the clones is gone; compared with another copy, unresolved V genes explain less than half, and the rest is unexplained. The sample table lists about 240,000 clones, roughly 80% of them with a count of one. Around 3.3% of the sample lies in the top ten. The sequencing input was peripheral blood. These TCRs come from a woman between 18 and 29 years old with acute or convalescent COVID-19.

This clone has a handful of counts. The V and J genes are TRBV5-1 and TRBJ2-5; D unresolved. The CDR3 contains 13 residues. Germline values: CDR1 SGHRS, CDR2 YFSETQ. The V gene lost 0 bases and the J gene lost 2 bases, with 5 bases spanning the gap. CDR3 in DNA: TGCGCCAGCAGCTTGGCCCAGCAAGAGACCCAGTACTTC. Protein sequence: CASSLAQQETQYF.

The chain recombines TRBV18 with TRBJ2-5; no clear D gene. V dropped 0 bases and J dropped 2 bases, with 19 bases sitting between them. The CDR3 spans 18 residues. Per germline, CDR1 KGHSH and CDR2 LQKENI. The CDR3 sequence is CASSPPFTIGRLQETQYF. The CDR3 DNA reads TGTGCCAGCTCACCACCGTTTACGATAGGCAGGCTGCAAGAGACCCAGTACTTC.

The chain is built from TRBV11-2 and TRBJ2-1; TRBD2 aligns across 11 bases. Germline CDR1 SGHAT, CDR2 FQNNGV. The ends lost 5 bases at V and 7 bases at J; junction bases unmatched: 7. This CDR3 region has 15 residues. The CDR3 reads CASSPPGLAANEQFF. CDR3 nucleotide sequence: TGTGCCAGCAGCCCCCCGGGACTAGCGGCAAATGAGCAGTTCTTC. Based on the CDR3 plus reference TRBV11-2 and TRBJ2-1, the full variable domain is EAGVAQSPRYKIIEKRQSVAFWCNPISGHATLYWYQQILGQGPKLLIQFQNNGVVDDSQLPKDRFSAERLKGVDSTLKIQPAKLEDSAVYLCASSPPGLAANEQFFGPGTRLTVL.

The chain carries TRBV7-2 and TRBJ2-7, with a weak D call TRBD1 (5 bases). Trimming stripped 5 bases from V and 3 bases from J, with 14 bases between. This CDR3 spans 14 amino acids. The germline V gene has CDR1 SGHTA and CDR2 FQGNSA. CDR3 sequence reads: CASSPGPGLYEQYF. CDR3 coding DNA: TGTGCCAGCAGCCCCGGGCCAGGGCTCTACGAGCAGTACTTC.

The chain links TRBV4-3 to TRBJ1-2; 8 bases are a match to TRBD1. Germline V gene data show CDR1 as LGHNA and CDR2 as YSLEER. V shed 3 bases, J shed 4 bases, and the junction held 7 bases outside the gene matches. This CDR3 contains 15 residues. CDR3 loop: CASSQGTGEVYGYTF. The CDR3 nucleotides read TGCGCCAGCAGCCAGGGGACAGGCGAGGTCTATGGCTACACCTTC.

The rearrangement joins TRBV6-2 or TRBV6-3 to TRBJ1-3; TRBD1 matches 7 bases. The V gene's germline CDR1 is MNHEY and CDR2 SVGEGT. The CDR3 length is 16 residues. V lost 2 bases and J lost 4; bases outside the gene matches: 8. The CDR3, as DNA: TGTGCCAGCAGTTACCCCGGAGACAGGGCCGGAAACACCATATATTTT. Its translation: CASSYPGDRAGNTIYF.

Only one count was recorded for this clone. The chain combines TRBV12-3 or TRBV12-4 with TRBJ2-7, with D perhaps TRBD2 (5 bases). Trimming cost V 3 bases and J 4 bases, with 10 bases left between them. The CDR3 consists of 13 residues. The CDR3 is CASSFNGGYEQYF. The DNA for the CDR3 is TGTGCCAGCAGTTTTAATGGCGGGTACGAGCAGTACTTC.

The V and J genes are TRBV13 and TRBJ1-1, with D unresolved. Trimming removed 1 base from V and 0 bases from J, with 12 bases in between. CDR3 size: 16 residues. Germline loops: CDR1 PRHDT, CDR2 FYEKMQ (reference sequence). Written as DNA, the CDR3 is TGTGCCAGCAGCTTAGTGGGGTCGGGGTTGAACACTGAAGCTTTCTTT. It specifies CASSLVGSGLNTEAFF.

The chain uses TRBV30 and TRBJ1-2, with TRBD1 identical over 7 bases. This CDR3 comprises 14 residues. V dropped 1 base and J dropped 4; count of bases not matched to a gene: 6. Germline V CDR1 and CDR2: GTSNPN, SVGIG (reference sequence). Here the CDR3 reads CAWSGKGGFYGYTF. The CDR3 DNA reads as TGTGCCTGGAGTGGTAAAGGGGGCTTCTATGGCTACACCTTC.

This clone has a single count. The rearrangement joins TRBV7-9 to TRBJ1-3, with 10 bases aligning to TRBD1. Germline CDR1 SEHNR, CDR2 FQNEAQ (reference sequence). Trimming cost V 5 bases and J 7 bases; bases outside gene matches: 2. The CDR3 length is 13 residues. CDR3 sequence: CASSGQGGNTIYF. As DNA, the CDR3 is TGTGCCAGCAGCGGACAGGGGGGGAACACCATATATTTT.

The rearrangement uses TRBV4-3 and TRBJ2-1; TRBD2 matches at 13 bases. V shed 5 bases, J shed 11 bases, and the junction held 3 bases outside the gene matches. The length of the CDR3 is 13 residues. CDR1 and CDR2 (germline): LGHNA, YSLEER. The DNA of the CDR3 is TGCGCCAGCAGCTGGACTAGCGGGAGTCAGCAGTTCTTC. It codes for CASSWTSGSQQFF.

CDR3 loop: CASRLTGGHSPLHF. Here the CDR3 DNA reads TGTGCCAGCAGGCTTACAGGGGGCCATTCACCCCTCCACTTT. The V call is TRBV28, the J call TRBJ1-6; TRBD1 matches 9 bases. The V segment lost 6 bases and the J segment 8 bases; nucleotides outside the gene matches: 5. Germline V CDR1 and CDR2: MDHEN, SYDVKM. The CDR3 length is 14 residues.

V usage is TRBV7-8 and J usage is TRBJ1-2; the D gene is possibly TRBD1 (5 bases). The germline V and J ends were trimmed by 0 bases and 6 bases, with 17 bases remaining between them. The CDR3 sequence is 16 residues long. Germline assignment: CDR1 SGHVS and CDR2 FQNEAQ. DNA of the CDR3: TGTGCCAGCAGCTTAGCGCTAATGGGGACGGGGGATGGCTACACCTTC. Protein: CASSLALMGTGDGYTF.

The V gene is TRBV6-5, the J gene TRBJ2-7; D possibly corresponds to TRBD2 (5 bases). The CDR3 has 16 amino acids. V lost 0 bases and J 2 bases, leaving 14 bases between the germline ends. CDR1 and CDR2 (germline): MNHEY, SVGAGI. In nucleotides, the CDR3 is TGTGCCAGCAGTTACTCGATCCCGGGATCAACCTACGAGCAGTACTTC. Protein: CASSYSIPGSTYEQYF.

This clone has just one count. The V gene is TRBV3-1 (or the pseudogene TRBV3-2), the J gene TRBJ2-1; D ambiguous. Trimming took off 1 base at V and 10 bases at J, with 11 bases between the two ends. This CDR3 spans 13 amino acids. CDR1 is LGHDT and CDR2 is YNNKEL in the germline V gene (reference sequence). The CDR3 spells CASSQGLPQEQFF. The DNA for the CDR3 is TGTGCCAGCAGCCAAGGGCTCCCCCAAGAGCAGTTCTTC.

The chain joins TRBV2 to TRBJ2-2; 8 positions agree with TRBD2. CDR1 SNHLY and CDR2 FYNNEI come from the germline V gene. Losses at the gene ends were 0 bases for V and 7 bases for J; bases not matched to a gene: 4. The length of the CDR3 is 15 residues. In DNA form, the CDR3 reads TGTGCCAGCAGTGAAGCTCCAGCGGGAGTCGGGGAGCTGTTTTTT. Its protein product is CASSEAPAGVGELFF.

As to this clone: The junction and the germline gene differ at one end; a read error may be behind it. The chain employs TRBV7-7 and TRBJ2-3; possible D gene TRBD2, 6 bases. The CDR3 extends over 15 amino acids. Germline assignment: CDR1 SSHAT and CDR2 FNYEAQ (reference sequence). The CDR3: CASSPLYLGQRAQYF. DNA of the CDR3: TGTGCTAGCAGCCCCCTATATTTGGGGCAGCGGGCGCAGTATTTT.

This clone was observed once. This sequence joins TRBV12-2 and TRBJ1-5; the table calls TRBD1, which could not be checked here. TRBV12-2 is given as a pseudogene. This CDR3 comprises 16 residues. CDR3 sequence: CASRLAMDRDNQPQHF. The CDR3 nucleotides are TGTGCAAGTCGCTTAGCGATGGACAGGGACAATCAGCCCCAGCATTTT.

The gene calls are TRBV30 and TRBJ2-3; 10 bases agree with TRBD2. Germline CDR1 is GTSNPN and CDR2 is SVGIG (reference sequence). CDR3 length equals 15 residues. V gave up 4 bases and J gave up 0 bases; unmatched junction bases: 4. This CDR3 is CAWTGLAASTDTQYF. CDR3 DNA sequence: TGTGCCTGGACCGGACTAGCGGCTAGCACAGATACGCAGTATTTT.

The chain carries TRBV15 and TRBJ2-7; 9 bases map to TRBD2. After removal of 0 bases from V and 6 bases from J, the junction contained 9 bases not matched to a gene. The CDR3 length is 16 residues. The germline V gene encodes CDR1 LNHNV and CDR2 YYDKDF (reference sequence). DNA for the CDR3: TGTGCCACCAGCAGAGATCGGGCTAGCGGGATGGGCGAGCAGTACTTC. It yields the protein CATSRDRASGMGEQYF.

This chain uses TRBV24-1 with TRBJ2-1; TRBD2 matches at 8 bases. Germline assignment: CDR1 KGHDR and CDR2 SFDVKD. With V trimmed by 5 bases and J by 8 bases, 7 bases remained unmatched. CDR3 length equals 14 residues. The CDR3 here is CATSGTGGRDEQFF. The DNA of the CDR3 is TGTGCCACCAGTGGCACGGGAGGGAGGGATGAGCAGTTCTTC.

This rearrangement joins TRBV3-1 (or the pseudogene TRBV3-2) to TRBJ2-5; 8 nucleotides match TRBD2. This CDR3 spans 15 amino acids. The trim removed 6 bases at V and 1 base at J, leaving 7 bases unmatched. CDR1 is LGHDT and CDR2 is YNNKEL in the germline V gene (reference sequence). The CDR3 DNA is TGTGCCAGCAGTTCGCGGACTAGCCGCCAAGAGACCCAGTACTTC. Its translation is CASSSRTSRQETQYF.

V and J are TRBV5-4 and TRBJ1-4, with 8 bases identical to TRBD1. Germline V gives CDR1 SGHNT, CDR2 YYREEE (reference sequence). This CDR3 is built from 14 residues. V dropped 4 bases and J dropped 7; count of bases not matched to a gene: 6. CDR3 nucleotides: TGTGCCAGCAGCCAAGACAGGGGTGGTGAAAAACTGTTTTTT. This gives the protein CASSQDRGGEKLFF. The full variable domain, completed using reference TRBV5-4 and TRBJ1-4, is ETGVTQSPTHLIKTRGQQVTLRCSSQSGHNTVSWYQQALGQGPQFIFQYYREEENGRGNFPPRFSGLQFPNYSSELNVNALELDDSALYLCASSQDRGGEKLFFGSGTQLSVL.

The chain couples TRBV3-1 (or the pseudogene TRBV3-2) to TRBJ1-2; no clear D gene. The CDR3 contains 13 residues. Germline V CDR1 and CDR2: LGHDT, YNNKEL (reference sequence). The V end lost 1 base, the J end lost 2 bases, and 5 bases lay between the germline ends. The CDR3 coding sequence is TGTGCCAGCAGCCAAGGGCCGAACTATGGCTACACCTTC. It yields the protein CASSQGPNYGYTF.

The table lists this clone with a few counts. The J gene is TRBJ2-5, the V gene TRBV15; maybe TRBD1 (6 bases). Trimming removed 4 bases at V and 2 bases at J, with 11 bases between. This CDR3 spans 14 amino acids. Germline lookup yields CDR1 LNHNV and CDR2 YYDKDF (reference sequence). CDR3 nucleotide sequence: TGTGCCACCAGCACCCAACAGGGTCAAGAGACCCAGTACTTC. Translation gives CATSTQQGQETQYF. Drawing the rest from reference TRBV15 and TRBJ2-5, the complete variable domain is DAMVIQNPRYQVTQFGKPVTLSCSQTLNHNVMYWYQQKSSQAPKLLFHYYDKDFNNEADTPDNFQSRRPNTSFCFLDIRSPGLGDTAMYLCATSTQQGQETQYFGPGTRLLVL.

V usage is TRBV7-6 and J usage is TRBJ1-5; D remains ambiguous. CDR1 and CDR2 from the germline V gene are SGHVS and FNYEAQ. V lost 2 bases and J 1 base, leaving 15 bases between the germline ends. The CDR3 contains 17 residues. CDR3 sequence: CASSLKTRGASNQPQHF. CDR3 bases: TGTGCCAGCAGCTTAAAAACGCGGGGTGCGAGCAATCAGCCCCAGCATTTT.

A note on this clone: Other DNA sequences in this specimen translate into the identical CDR3. The chain links TRBV28 to TRBJ1-5; TRBD1 aligns across 9 bases. This CDR3 spans 14 amino acids. Germline loops: CDR1 MDHEN, CDR2 SYDVKM. J was trimmed by 7 bases and V by 4 bases; bases with no gene match: 5. CDR3 protein: CASSSGQGGQPQHF. DNA for the CDR3: TGTGCCAGCAGTTCGGGACAGGGTGGCCAGCCCCAGCATTTT.